This T cell receptor (beta chain) was sequenced during a study of blood T cell repertoires in COVID-19. At the level of the study: Sources were T cells, B-cell-depleted T cells, or PBMCs; the material itself was cDNA or gDNA.

Methods used by the authors: Amplified reference gene primers provided the basis for estimating nucleated cell counts. Only in-frame clones appear in the TCRdb table, and some are missing; sequencing was by immunoSEQ multiplex PCR. For V, J and clone size, that table is used; D and trimming come from the DNA. This sample yields 170,000 or so clones, of which roughly 90% are seen a single time; 0.5% to 0.65% belongs to the top ten. This clonotype originated in a man in his fifties or sixties with acute or convalescent COVID-19. Sequencing input: peripheral blood.

This CDR3 reads CAWSVSRRTGFRETQYF. DNA of the CDR3: TGTGCCTGGAGTGTAAGTCGCCGGACAGGGTTCCGGGAGACCCAGTACTTC. The J gene is TRBJ2-5, the V gene TRBV30; 8 positions match TRBD1. V dropped 0 bases and J dropped 5; count of bases not matched to a gene: 14. This CDR3 spans 17 amino acids. The germline V gene encodes CDR1 GTSNPN and CDR2 SVGIG (reference sequence).